Given below is one T cell receptor beta chain in context. What it recognizes is unknown. Every donor was a healthy Caucasian. Template switching supplied a universal primer site; unique molecular identifiers were carried on the cDNA. TCRdb itself ran the 5' RACE reads through MiXCR, one entry per CDR3 protein. The sample includes about 810,000 distinct CDR3 sequences, 9% to 15% seen only once; the top ten take roughly 1.5%. The data stem from a study of identical twins. Study-level findings and limits: Beta out-of-frame sequences showed weaker excess sharing between twins.

The V segment lost 5 bases and the J segment 1 base; nucleotides outside the gene matches: 5. CDR1 is DFQATT and CDR2 is SNEGSKA in the germline V gene (reference sequence). The CDR3 extends over 14 amino acids. These data were likewise used in another study, on yellow fever vaccine responses in identical twins.

The clonotype comes from a woman aged 18-29 years in good health. The genes are TRBV20-1 and TRBJ1-3; 7 bases line up with TRBD1. The sequenced sample was PBMCs. The chain's CDR3 is CSAGGTASGNTIYF. DNA of the CDR3: TGCAGTGCTGGCGGGACAGCTTCTGGAAACACCATATATTTT.